The 17 T cell receptor beta chains in this list originate from one sample, sequenced in a study of PD-1 blockade in mismatch repair-deficient tumors (dated by TCRdb to 2016 to 2017). The library was generated by the immunoSEQ multiplex PCR assay. This immuneACCESS table, as held by TCRdb, lists in-frame sequences with V and J called but not all clones. Of the missing ones, under half trace to an unresolved V gene in checked studies; the others have no known cause. The sample yields about 38,000 clones; approximately 84% were counted once. Under 4% of the sample is taken by the ten largest. Here the sequenced sample was peripheral blood, taken roughly 75 weeks after starting pembrolizumab. These receptor sequences come from an adult with mismatch repair-deficient cancer.

This chain joins TRBV5-1 and TRBJ1-5; D unresolved. The CDR3 contains 15 residues. V lost 2 bases, J lost 0 bases, and 9 bases lay in between. CDR1 SGHRS and CDR2 YFSETQ come from the germline V gene. The chain's CDR3 is CASSFSEHSNQPQHF. In DNA, the CDR3 is TGCGCCAGCAGCTTCTCAGAGCATAGCAATCAGCCCCAGCATTTT.

The V call is TRBV10-1, the J call TRBJ2-4; D is uncertain. CDR3 length: 15 amino acids. The germline V gene has CDR1 WNHNN and CDR2 SYGVQD (reference sequence). With 3 bases removed from V and 8 bases from J, the gap between germline ends came to 17 bases. Here the CDR3 reads CASSDLDGPLDIQYF. As DNA, the CDR3 is TGCGCCAGCAGTGACCTCGACGGACCCTTGGACATTCAGTACTTC.

This clone has only a few counts. This chain connects TRBV15 to TRBJ2-1; either TRBD1 or TRBD2 may fit D (5 bases each). Germline-derived CDR1 and CDR2 are LNHNV and YYDKDF (reference sequence). V lost 3 bases to trimming and J lost 5 bases, with 8 bases between them. The CDR3 runs 13 residues. The CDR3 reads CATSSRGDNEQFF. Here the CDR3 DNA reads TGTGCCACCAGCAGTAGAGGGGACAATGAGCAGTTCTTC.

This clone was seen a handful of times. The genes are TRBV7-2 and TRBJ2-7, with unresolved D. Germline CDR1 reads SGHTA; CDR2 reads FQGNSA. With 5 bases removed from V and 4 bases from J, the gap between germline ends came to 15 bases. There are 14 residues in the CDR3. CDR3 bases: TGTGCCAGCAGCCCGCCCTCGACGATTTACGAGCAGTACTTC. As protein: CASSPPSTIYEQYF.

Turning to this clone: Other DNA sequences in the sample encode the same CDR3. The genes are TRBV9 and TRBJ2-2, with 11 bases identical to TRBD2. Germline CDR1 and CDR2: SGDLS and YYNGEE. The CDR3 has 15 amino acids. V lost 3 bases, J lost 5 bases, and 3 bases stayed unmatched. CDR3 sequence (DNA): TGTGCCAGCAGCGCCTGGACTAGCGGGACCGGGGAGCTGTTTTTT. Translated, it gives CASSAWTSGTGELFF.

V and J are TRBV6-6 and TRBJ2-7; D remains unclear. The CDR3 has 15 amino acids. Trimming took off 0 bases at V and 2 bases at J, with 11 bases between the two ends. Germline assignment: CDR1 MNHNY and CDR2 SVGAGI (reference sequence). The CDR3 sequence: CASSYSPQPTYEQYF. CDR3 coding DNA: TGTGCCAGCAGTTACTCCCCGCAGCCCACCTACGAGCAGTACTTC.

The V call is TRBV29-1, the J call TRBJ2-3, with D perhaps TRBD1 or TRBD2 (5 bases each). The germline V gene has CDR1 SQVTM and CDR2 ANQGSEA. Trimming took off 4 bases at V and 6 bases at J, with 11 bases between the two ends. There are 12 residues in the CDR3. The CDR3 spells CSVAGEGDTQYF. CDR3 bases: TGCAGCGTTGCGGGCGAGGGGGATACGCAGTATTTT.

This clone has a single count. This chain connects TRBV18 to TRBJ2-7; D is perhaps TRBD2 (5 bases). The V gene lost 2 bases and the J gene lost 1 base, with 9 bases spanning the gap. CDR3 length: 14 amino acids. Per germline, CDR1 KGHSH and CDR2 LQKENI. In nucleotides, the CDR3 is TGTGCCAGCTCACCAGGGCCGGGGTCCTACGAGCAGTACTTC. Its protein is CASSPGPGSYEQYF. The full variable domain, with the rest looked up from reference TRBV18 and TRBJ2-7, is NAGVMQNPRHLVRRRGQEARLRCSPMKGHSHVYWYRQLPEEGLKFMVYLQKENIIDESGMPKERFSAEFPKEGPSILRIQQVVRGDSAAYFCASSPGPGSYEQYFGPGTRLTVT.

The chain joins TRBV19 to TRBJ1-1; 7 bases match TRBD1. This CDR3 spans 14 amino acids. Trimming removed 4 bases from V and 4 bases from J; junction bases left unmatched: 6. The germline V gene encodes CDR1 LNHDA and CDR2 SQIVND (reference sequence). The CDR3 DNA reads as TGTGCCAGTAGTACAGGGGGGGGGAGCACTGAAGCTTTCTTT. Its translation is CASSTGGGSTEAFF. The full variable domain, completed using reference TRBV19 and TRBJ1-1, is DGGITQSPKYLFRKEGQNVTLSCEQNLNHDAMYWYRQDPGQGLRLIYYSQIVNDFQKGDIAEGYSVSREKKESFPLTVTSAQKNPTAFYLCASSTGGGSTEAFFGQGTRLTVV.

The V call is TRBV11-2, the J call TRBJ2-1, with D unresolved. Between the trimmed V and J ends, which lost 3 bases and 4 bases, there was a span of 4 bases. The germline CDR1 and CDR2 sequences are SGHAT and FQNNGV. This CDR3 region has 12 residues. The CDR3 nucleotides read TGTGCCAGCAGCTTCGATTACAATGAGCAGTTCTTC. This sequence encodes CASSFDYNEQFF. The full variable domain, rest sourced from reference TRBV11-2 and TRBJ2-1, is EAGVAQSPRYKIIEKRQSVAFWCNPISGHATLYWYQQILGQGPKLLIQFQNNGVVDDSQLPKDRFSAERLKGVDSTLKIQPAKLEDSAVYLCASSFDYNEQFFGPGTRLTVL.

The V gene is TRBV5-1, the J gene TRBJ2-3; 12 bases line up with TRBD2. The CDR3 sequence is 17 residues long. Germline lookup yields CDR1 SGHRS and CDR2 YFSETQ. The V segment lost 0 bases and the J segment 5 bases; nucleotides outside the gene matches: 7. CDR3 amino acids: CASSLGLAGGLGDTQYF. CDR3 in DNA: TGCGCCAGCAGCTTGGGTCTAGCGGGAGGGCTCGGAGATACGCAGTATTTT.

Only one count was recorded for this clone. The rearrangement joins TRBV7-9 to TRBJ2-5; 8 bases map to TRBD1. Germline V gene sequence: CDR1 SEHNR, CDR2 FQNEAQ (reference sequence). This CDR3 has 17 residues. V gave up 5 bases and J gave up 5 bases; unmatched junction bases: 16. The CDR3 DNA sequence: TGTGCCAGCAGCCCCCAAGGGCAGGGGGCAGTTGGGGAGACCCAGTACTTC. Encoded protein: CASSPQGQGAVGETQYF.

V gene TRBV7-2 combines with J gene TRBJ2-3; the match to TRBD2 covers 9 bases. This CDR3 spans 15 amino acids. In germline, CDR1 is SGHTA, CDR2 FQGNSA. J was trimmed by 4 bases and V by 11 bases; bases with no gene match: 13. CDR3 sequence: CACLLPGLASDTQYF. DNA for the CDR3: TGTGCCTGTTTATTACCGGGACTAGCATCAGATACGCAGTATTTT.

The chain combines TRBV6-6 with TRBJ2-5, with 13 positions matching TRBD2. Germline lookup yields CDR1 MNHNY and CDR2 SVGAGI (reference sequence). Losses at the gene ends were 5 bases for V and 5 bases for J; bases not matched to a gene: 5. The CDR3 spans 15 residues. CDR3 DNA sequence: TGTGCCAGCAGTCCGGGACTAGCGGGAAGTGAGACCCAGTACTTC. Encoded protein: CASSPGLAGSETQYF.

The chain recombines TRBV6-5 with TRBJ1-1, with D unclear. CDR1 and CDR2 from the germline V gene are MNHEY and SVGAGI. The CDR3 is made up of 12 amino acids. The ends were cut back, 2 bases at V and 8 bases at J, with 9 bases in the middle. CDR3 nucleotide sequence: TGTGCCAGCAGTTACCCGGGGTCGGAAGCTTTCTTT. This gives the protein CASSYPGSEAFF.

The chain is built from TRBV7-9 and TRBJ1-2; D is perhaps TRBD1 (5 bases). The CDR3 covers 16 residues. V lost 3 bases and J 4 bases, leaving 18 bases between the germline ends. CDR1 and CDR2 (germline): SEHNR, FQNEAQ (reference sequence). The CDR3 spells CASSFRGVGVGYGYTF. CDR3 sequence (DNA): TGTGCCAGCAGCTTTAGAGGGGTCGGGGTTGGCTATGGCTACACCTTC.

This chain uses TRBV7-6 with TRBJ2-3; 10 bases agree with TRBD1. Trimming took 3 bases from V and 5 from J; bases not matched to a gene: 11. Germline V CDR1 and CDR2: SGHVS, FNYEAQ. The CDR3 has 17 residues. This CDR3 is CASSLETGGYLGDTQYF. DNA of the CDR3: TGTGCCAGCAGCTTGGAGACAGGGGGCTATTTGGGAGATACGCAGTATTTT.